The T cell receptor beta chain under discussion was sequenced for a study of blood T cell repertoires in COVID-19. CDR1 and CDR2 from the germline V gene are SNHLY and FYNNEI. This CDR3 region has 12 residues. J was trimmed by 7 bases and V by 6 bases; bases with no gene match: 4. Sequencing used immunoSEQ multiplex PCR; TCRdb keeps in-frame clones, though not all of them. The table shows about 240,000 clones, with roughly 81% occurring only once. The chain links TRBV2 to TRBJ1-2, with TRBD1 identical over 8 bases. This sequence originates from a woman of 80 years or more with COVID-19, enrolled during active disease. Sequenced: peripheral blood. CDR3 region: CASRWTGSGYTF. CDR3 bases: TGTGCCAGCAGGTGGACAGGGAGTGGCTACACCTTC. Filled out from reference TRBV2 and TRBJ1-2, the complete variable domain reads EPEVTQTPSHQVTQMGQEVILRCVPISNHLYFYWYRQILGQKVEFLVSFYNNEISEKSEIFDDQFSVERPDGSNFTLKIRSTKLEDSAMYFCASRWTGSGYTFGSGTRLTVV.